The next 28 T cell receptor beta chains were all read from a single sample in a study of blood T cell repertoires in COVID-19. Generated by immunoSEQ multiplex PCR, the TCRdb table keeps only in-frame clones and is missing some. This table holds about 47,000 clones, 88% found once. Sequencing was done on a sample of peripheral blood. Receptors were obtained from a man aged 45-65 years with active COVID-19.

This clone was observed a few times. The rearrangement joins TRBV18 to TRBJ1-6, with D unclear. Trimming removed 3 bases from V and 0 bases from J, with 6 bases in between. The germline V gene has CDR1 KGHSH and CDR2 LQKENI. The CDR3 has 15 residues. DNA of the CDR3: TGTGCCAGCTCACCCCGGAGCTCCTATAATTCACCCCTCCACTTT. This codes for CASSPRSSYNSPLHF.

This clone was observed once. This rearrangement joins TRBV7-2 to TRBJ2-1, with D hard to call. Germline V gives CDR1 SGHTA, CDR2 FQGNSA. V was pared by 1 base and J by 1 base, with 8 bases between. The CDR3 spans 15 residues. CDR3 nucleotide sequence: TGTGCCAGCAGCTTAGATATGCGTTCCTACAATGAGCAGTTCTTC. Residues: CASSLDMRSYNEQFF.

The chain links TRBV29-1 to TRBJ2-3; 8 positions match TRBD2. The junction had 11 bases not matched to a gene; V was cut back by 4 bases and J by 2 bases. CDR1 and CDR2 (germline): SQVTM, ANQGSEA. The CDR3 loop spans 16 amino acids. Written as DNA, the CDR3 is TGCAGCGTTGGGTCTTTAGGACTAGCACCCACAGATACGCAGTATTTT. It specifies CSVGSLGLAPTDTQYF.

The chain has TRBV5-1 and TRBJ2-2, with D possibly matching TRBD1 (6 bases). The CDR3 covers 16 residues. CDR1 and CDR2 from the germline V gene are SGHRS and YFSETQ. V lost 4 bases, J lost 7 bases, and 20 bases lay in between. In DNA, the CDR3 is TGCGCCAGCAGCCCCCGGTTCGCAGGGGAAGGCGGGGAGCTGTTTTTT. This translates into CASSPRFAGEGGELFF. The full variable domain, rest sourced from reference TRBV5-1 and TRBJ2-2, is KAGVTQTPRYLIKTRGQQVTLSCSPISGHRSVSWYQQTPGQGLQFLFEYFSETQRNKGNFPGRFSGRQFSNSRSEMNVSTLELGDSALYLCASSPRFAGEGGELFFGEGSRLTVL.

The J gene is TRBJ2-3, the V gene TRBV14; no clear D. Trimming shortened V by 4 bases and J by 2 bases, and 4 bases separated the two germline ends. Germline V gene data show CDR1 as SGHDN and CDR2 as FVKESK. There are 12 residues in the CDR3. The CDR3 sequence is CASSPSTDTQYF. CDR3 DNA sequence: TGTGCCAGCAGCCCATCCACAGATACGCAGTATTTT.

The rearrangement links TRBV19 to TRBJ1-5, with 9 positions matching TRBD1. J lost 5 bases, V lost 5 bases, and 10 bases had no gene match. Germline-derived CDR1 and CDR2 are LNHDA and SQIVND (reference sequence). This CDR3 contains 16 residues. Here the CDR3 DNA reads TGTGCCAGTAGTTTCACAGGGGGCGGCGGATATCAGCCCCAGCATTTT. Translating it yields CASSFTGGGGYQPQHF. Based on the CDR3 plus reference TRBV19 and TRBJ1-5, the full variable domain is DGGITQSPKYLFRKEGQNVTLSCEQNLNHDAMYWYRQDPGQGLRLIYYSQIVNDFQKGDIAEGYSVSREKKESFPLTVTSAQKNPTAFYLCASSFTGGGGYQPQHFGDGTRLSIL.

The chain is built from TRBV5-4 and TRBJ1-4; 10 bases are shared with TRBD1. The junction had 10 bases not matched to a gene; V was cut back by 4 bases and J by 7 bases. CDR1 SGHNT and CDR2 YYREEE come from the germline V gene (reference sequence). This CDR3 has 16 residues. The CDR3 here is CASSPPSGQGLEKLFF. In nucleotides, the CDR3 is TGTGCCAGCAGCCCCCCTTCGGGACAGGGGCTTGAAAAACTGTTTTTT.

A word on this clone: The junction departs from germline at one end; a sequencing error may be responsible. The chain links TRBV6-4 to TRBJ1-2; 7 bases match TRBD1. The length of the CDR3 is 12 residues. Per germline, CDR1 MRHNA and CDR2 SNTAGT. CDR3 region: CASSDPGQAFHF. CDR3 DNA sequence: TGTGCCAGCAGTGACCCAGGACAGGCCTTCCACTTC.

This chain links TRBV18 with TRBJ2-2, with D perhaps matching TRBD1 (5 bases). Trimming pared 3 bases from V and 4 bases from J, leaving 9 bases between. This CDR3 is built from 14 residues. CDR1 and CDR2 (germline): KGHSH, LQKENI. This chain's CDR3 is CASSPIQGTGELFF. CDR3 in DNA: TGTGCCAGCTCACCTATCCAGGGCACCGGGGAGCTGTTTTTT.

This CDR3 reads CASTPGGPYEQYF. The CDR3 DNA is TGTGCCAGCACCCCAGGGGGCCCCTACGAGCAGTACTTC. The rearrangement uses TRBV12-3 or TRBV12-4 and TRBJ2-7, with 8 bases lining up with TRBD1. CDR3 length: 13 amino acids. Trimming took 7 bases from V and 2 from J; bases not matched to a gene: 4.

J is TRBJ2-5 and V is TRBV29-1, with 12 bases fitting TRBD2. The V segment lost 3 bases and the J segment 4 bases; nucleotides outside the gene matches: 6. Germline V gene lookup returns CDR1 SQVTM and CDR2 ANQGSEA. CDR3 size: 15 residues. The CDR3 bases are TGCAGCGTTGATCTAGCGGGAGGGTCTCCAGAGACCCAGTACTTC. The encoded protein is CSVDLAGGSPETQYF.

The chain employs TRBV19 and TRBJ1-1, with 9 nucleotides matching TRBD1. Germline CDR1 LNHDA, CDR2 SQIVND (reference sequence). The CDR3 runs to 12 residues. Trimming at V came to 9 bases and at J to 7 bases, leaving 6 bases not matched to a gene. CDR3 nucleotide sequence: TGTGCCAGCCTACAGGGGGCGCGTGAAGCTTTCTTT. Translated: CASLQGAREAFF.

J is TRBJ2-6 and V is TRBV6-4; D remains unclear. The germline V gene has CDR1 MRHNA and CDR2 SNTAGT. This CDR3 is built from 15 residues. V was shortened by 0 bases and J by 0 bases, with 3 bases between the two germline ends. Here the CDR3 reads CASSDSNSGANVLTF. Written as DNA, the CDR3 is TGTGCCAGCAGTGACTCTAACTCTGGGGCCAACGTCCTGACTTTC.

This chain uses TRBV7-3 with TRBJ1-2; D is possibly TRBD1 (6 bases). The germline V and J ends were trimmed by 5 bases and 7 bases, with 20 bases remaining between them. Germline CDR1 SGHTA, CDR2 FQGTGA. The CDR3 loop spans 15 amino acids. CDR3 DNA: TGTGCCAGCAGCCCGTACAGGGTGGGTGATCGTGGCTACACCTTC. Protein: CASSPYRVGDRGYTF.

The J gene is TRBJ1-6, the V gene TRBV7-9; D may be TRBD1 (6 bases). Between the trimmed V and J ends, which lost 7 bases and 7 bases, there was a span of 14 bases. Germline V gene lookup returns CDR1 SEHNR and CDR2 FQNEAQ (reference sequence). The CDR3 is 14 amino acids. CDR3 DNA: TGTGCCAGCATCAAAGGGGACATAAATTCACCCCTCCACTTT. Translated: CASIKGDINSPLHF.

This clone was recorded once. The CDR3 region has the DNA TGTGCCAGCAGGGACAGGGGCGACAACACCGGGGAGCTGTTTTTT. Protein product: CASRDRGDNTGELFF. The chain carries TRBV3-1 (or the pseudogene TRBV3-2) and TRBJ2-2; TRBD1 aligns across 9 bases. The CDR3 runs to 15 residues. The V gene's germline CDR1 is LGHDT and CDR2 YNNKEL (reference sequence). V trimming: 6 bases; J trimming: 2 bases; junction bases outside the gene matches: 4.

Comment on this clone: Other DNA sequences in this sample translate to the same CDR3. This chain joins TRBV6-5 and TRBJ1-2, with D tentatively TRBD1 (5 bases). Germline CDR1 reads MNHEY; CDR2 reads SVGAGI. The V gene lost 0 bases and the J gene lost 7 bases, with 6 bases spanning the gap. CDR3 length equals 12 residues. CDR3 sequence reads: CASSYSGGGYTF. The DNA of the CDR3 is TGTGCCAGCAGTTACTCGGGGGGTGGCTACACCTTC.

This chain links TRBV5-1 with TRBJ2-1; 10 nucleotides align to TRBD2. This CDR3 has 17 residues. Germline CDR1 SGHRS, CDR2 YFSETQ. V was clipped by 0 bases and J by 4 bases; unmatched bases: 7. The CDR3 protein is CASSLAEVAGGYNEQFF. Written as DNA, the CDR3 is TGCGCCAGCAGCTTGGCCGAGGTAGCGGGGGGTTACAATGAGCAGTTCTTC.

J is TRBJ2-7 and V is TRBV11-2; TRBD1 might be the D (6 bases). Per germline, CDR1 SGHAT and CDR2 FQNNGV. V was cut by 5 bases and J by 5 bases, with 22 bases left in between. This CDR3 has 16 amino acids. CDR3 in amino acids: CASSLYDRPGLNEQYF. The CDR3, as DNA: TGTGCCAGCAGCCTTTATGACAGGCCCGGTTTAAACGAGCAGTACTTC.

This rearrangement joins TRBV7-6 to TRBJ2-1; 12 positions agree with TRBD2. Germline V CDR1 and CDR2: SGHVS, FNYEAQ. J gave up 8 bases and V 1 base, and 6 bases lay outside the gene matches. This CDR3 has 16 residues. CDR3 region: CASSLGTSGAYDEQFF. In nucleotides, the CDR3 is TGTGCCAGCAGCTTAGGGACTAGCGGGGCTTACGATGAGCAGTTCTTC.

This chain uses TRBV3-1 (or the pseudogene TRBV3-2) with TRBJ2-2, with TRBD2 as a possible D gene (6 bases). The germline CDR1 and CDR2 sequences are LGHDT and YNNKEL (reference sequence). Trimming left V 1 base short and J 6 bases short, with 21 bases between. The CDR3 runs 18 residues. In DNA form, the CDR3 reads TGTGCCAGCAGCCAAGTGCACCGAAGAGTATTAGCGGCCGGGGAGCTGTTTTTT. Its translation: CASSQVHRRVLAAGELFF.

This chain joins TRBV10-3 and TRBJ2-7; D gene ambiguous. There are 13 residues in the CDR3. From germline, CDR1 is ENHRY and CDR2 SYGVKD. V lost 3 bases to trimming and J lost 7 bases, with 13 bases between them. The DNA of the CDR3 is TGTGCCATCAGTGATAGACGCCAGGAAGAGCAGTACTTC. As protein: CAISDRRQEEQYF.

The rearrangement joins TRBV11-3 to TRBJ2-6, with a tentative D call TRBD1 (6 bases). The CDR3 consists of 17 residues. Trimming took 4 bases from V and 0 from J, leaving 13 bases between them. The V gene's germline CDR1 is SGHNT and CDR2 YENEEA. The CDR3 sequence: CASSSTGTLSGANVLTF. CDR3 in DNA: TGTGCCAGCAGCTCAACAGGGACCCTCTCTGGGGCCAACGTCCTGACTTTC.

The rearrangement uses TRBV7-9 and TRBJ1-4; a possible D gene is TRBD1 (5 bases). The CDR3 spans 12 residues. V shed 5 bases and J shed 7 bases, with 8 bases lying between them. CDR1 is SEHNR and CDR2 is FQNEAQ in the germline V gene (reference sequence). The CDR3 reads CASSPQGEKLFF. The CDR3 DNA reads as TGTGCCAGCAGCCCCCAGGGTGAAAAACTGTTTTTT.

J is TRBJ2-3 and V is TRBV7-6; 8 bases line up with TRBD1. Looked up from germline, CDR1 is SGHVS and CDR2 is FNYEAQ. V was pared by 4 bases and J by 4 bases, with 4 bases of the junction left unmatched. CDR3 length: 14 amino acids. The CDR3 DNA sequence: TGTGCCAGCAGCTGGACAGGGTTAGCAGATACGCAGTATTTT. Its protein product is CASSWTGLADTQYF.

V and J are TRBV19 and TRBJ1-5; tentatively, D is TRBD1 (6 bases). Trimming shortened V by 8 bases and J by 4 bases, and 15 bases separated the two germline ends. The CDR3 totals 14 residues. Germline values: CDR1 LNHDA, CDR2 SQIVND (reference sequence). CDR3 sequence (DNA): TGTGCCAGTGAACAGGGAAAGGGTAATCAGCCCCAGCATTTT. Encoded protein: CASEQGKGNQPQHF.

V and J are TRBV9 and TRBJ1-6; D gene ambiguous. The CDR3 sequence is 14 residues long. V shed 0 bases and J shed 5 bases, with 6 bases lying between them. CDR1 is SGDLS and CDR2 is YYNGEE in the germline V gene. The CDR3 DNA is TGTGCCAGCAGCGTAGATCCCAATAATTCACCCCTCCACTTT. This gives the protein CASSVDPNNSPLHF. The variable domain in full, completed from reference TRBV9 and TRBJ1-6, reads DSGVTQTPKHLITATGQRVTLRCSPRSGDLSVYWYQQSLDQGLQFLIQYYNGEERAKGNILERFSAQQFPDLHSELNLSSLELGDSALYFCASSVDPNNSPLHFGNGTRLTVT.

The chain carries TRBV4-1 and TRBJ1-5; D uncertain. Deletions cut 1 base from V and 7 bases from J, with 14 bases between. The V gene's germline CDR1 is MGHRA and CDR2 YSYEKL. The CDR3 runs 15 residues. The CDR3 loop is CASSQGGGSMQPQHF. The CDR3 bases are TGCGCCAGCAGCCAAGGGGGTGGGAGTATGCAGCCCCAGCATTTT.